This T cell receptor (beta chain) was recorded in a study of cytomegalovirus exposure and HLA in healthy donors. In the study overall: An earlier analysis identified 117 million unique TCR beta sequences in about 180 million T cells.

Per the germline V gene, CDR1 is MNHEY and CDR2 is SVGAGI. Deletions cut 2 bases from V and 5 bases from J, with 9 bases between. This CDR3 has 13 amino acids. The primer mix had 60 Vbeta and 13 Jbeta primers. The assay was immunoSEQ multiplex PCR, and TCRdb's table has in-frame clones only and misses some. The data show 90,000 to 120,000 clones, about 74% seen once. The chain recombines TRBV6-5 with TRBJ1-2; D unclear. The sequenced sample consisted of PBMCs. This TCR was recovered from a middle-aged woman in good health and CMV-seropositive. The CDR3 sequence is CASSYEGKYGYTF. CDR3 nucleotides: TGTGCCAGCAGTTACGAGGGAAAGTATGGCTACACCTTC.